Listed below are T cell receptor beta chains from one sample, sequenced in a study of cytomegalovirus exposure and HLA in healthy donors. The assay was immunoSEQ multiplex PCR, and TCRdb's table has in-frame clones only and misses some. The sample lists under 55,000 clones, 65% to 85% seen once, with approximately 2.7% in the top ten. Sequenced: PBMCs. The receptor set was obtained from a man aged 18 to 30 in good health and CMV-seronegative. CDR3s include the opening cysteine and the closing phenylalanine or tryptophan. A D gene is named only where the DNA matches it firmly. Clone size is given for some rows only: seen once, a few or many times, or a class if the clone is expanded.

D	V	J	size	CDR3	DNA
-	TRBV29-1	TRBJ2-3	-	CSVELVPTTDTQYF	TGCAGCGTAGAACTAGTCCCTACCACAGATACGCAGTATTTT
TRBD1	TRBV27	TRBJ1-1	once	CASRRTGNTEAFF	TGTGCCAGCAGACGGACAGGGAACACTGAAGCTTTCTTT
-	TRBV5-6	TRBJ2-3	once	CASSLDAGLATDTQYF	TGTGCCAGCAGCTTGGATGCGGGCCTGGCCACAGATACGCAGTATTTT
-	TRBV25-1	TRBJ2-3	-	CASSDGSGNTQYF	TGTGCCAGCAGTGACGGGAGTGGAAATACGCAGTATTTT
-	TRBV5-6	TRBJ2-3	-	CASSLPGNTQYF	TGTGCCAGCAGCCTCCCCGGTAATACGCAGTATTTT
TRBD2	TRBV5-1	TRBJ2-3	-	CASSLDRAGATDTQYF	TGCGCCAGCAGCTTGGACCGAGCGGGAGCCACAGATACGCAGTATTTT
-	TRBV5-1	TRBJ2-2	once	CASSPYSNTGELFF	TGCGCCAGCAGCCCCTACTCGAACACCGGGGAGCTGTTTTTT
TRBD2	TRBV9	TRBJ2-1	few	CASSVGSGLRQFF	TGTGCCAGCAGCGTAGGTTCGGGACTAAGGCAGTTCTTC
-	TRBV30	TRBJ1-1	-	CAWRRTGHTEAFF	TGTGCCTGGAGACGCACAGGGCACACTGAAGCTTTCTTT
-	TRBV25-1	TRBJ1-2	-	CASREGWHYGYTF	TGTGCCAGCAGGGAGGGGTGGCACTATGGCTACACCTTC
-	TRBV16	TRBJ2-7	few	CASSPPIAGAYEQYF	TGTGCCAGCAGTCCACCCATCGCCGGGGCCTACGAGCAGTACTTC
-	TRBV18	TRBJ2-5	-	CASSPFQGSQETQYF	TGTGCCAGCTCACCTTTCCAGGGTAGCCAAGAGACCCAGTACTTC
TRBD2	TRBV11-2	TRBJ2-7	once	CASSPWTSGYEQYF	TGTGCCAGCAGCCCATGGACTAGCGGGTACGAGCAGTACTTC
-	TRBV6-4	TRBJ2-1	-	CASSPSGTANEQFF	TGTGCCAGCAGTCCCTCCGGGACTGCCAATGAGCAGTTCTTC
-	TRBV10-3	TRBJ1-3	few	CAITTDSLSSGNTIYF	TGTGCCATCACCACGGACAGCCTCAGCTCTGGAAACACCATATATTTT
-	TRBV27	TRBJ2-2	few	CASRTTPGTSGELFF	TGTGCCAGCAGAACCACCCCCGGGACTTCCGGGGAGCTGTTTTTT
TRBD2	TRBV7-8	TRBJ2-1	once	CASSLASGRANEQFF	TGTGCCAGCAGCTTAGCGAGCGGGAGGGCCAATGAGCAGTTCTTC
-	TRBV5-1	TRBJ1-1	-	CASSLLLIGEVTEAFF	TGCGCCAGCAGCTTGTTGTTGATTGGGGAGGTCACTGAAGCTTTCTTT
TRBD2	TRBV10-3	TRBJ2-5	few	CAISIGLDAETQYF	TGTGCCATCAGTATAGGACTAGATGCAGAGACCCAGTACTTC
TRBD1	TRBV7-8	TRBJ1-2	-	CASSMTGGDHGYTF	TGTGCCAGCAGCATGACAGGGGGAGATCATGGCTACACCTTC
-	TRBV11-2	TRBJ1-1	-	CASSYIQGNTEAFF	TGTGCCAGCAGCTACATCCAGGGGAACACTGAAGCTTTCTTT
TRBD1	TRBV5-5	TRBJ2-7	few	CASSPDRAYEQYF	TGTGCCAGCAGTCCGGACAGGGCCTACGAGCAGTACTTC
TRBD1	TRBV30	TRBJ1-2	-	CAWSSGWTGANYGYTF	TGTGCCTGGAGTTCCGGATGGACAGGGGCCAACTATGGCTACACCTTC
-	TRBV29-1	TRBJ2-2	-	CSVIGQYNTGELFF	TGCAGCGTTATTGGACAGTATAACACCGGGGAGCTGTTTTTT
-	TRBV9	TRBJ2-7	few	CASSVRDTTYEQYF	TGTGCCAGCAGCGTACGGGACACAACCTACGAGCAGTACTTC
TRBD1	TRBV6-4	TRBJ1-5	-	CASRAGQEHQPQHF	TGTGCCAGCAGGGCAGGACAGGAGCATCAGCCCCAGCATTTT
-	TRBV28	TRBJ2-4	few	CASSDRLPKNIQYF	TGTGCCAGCAGTGACAGGTTACCCAAAAACATTCAGTACTTC